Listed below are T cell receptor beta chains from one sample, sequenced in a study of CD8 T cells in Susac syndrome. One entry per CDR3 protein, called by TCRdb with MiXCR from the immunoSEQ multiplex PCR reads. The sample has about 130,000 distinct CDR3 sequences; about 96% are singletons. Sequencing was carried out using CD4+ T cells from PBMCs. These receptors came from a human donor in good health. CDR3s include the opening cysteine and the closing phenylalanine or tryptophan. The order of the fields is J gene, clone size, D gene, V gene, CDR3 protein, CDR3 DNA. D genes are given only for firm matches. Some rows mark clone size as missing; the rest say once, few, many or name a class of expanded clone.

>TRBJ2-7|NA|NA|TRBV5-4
CASSGQVSHEQYF
TGTGCCAGCAGCGGACAAGTCTCTCACGAGCAGTACTTC
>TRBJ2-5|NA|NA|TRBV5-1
CASSLEAGKETQYF
TGCGCCAGCAGCTTGGAGGCCGGAAAAGAGACCCAGTACTTC
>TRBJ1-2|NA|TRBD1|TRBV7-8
CASSTDRGYGYTF
TGTGCCAGCAGCACTGACAGGGGCTATGGCTACACCTTC
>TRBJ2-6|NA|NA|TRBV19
CASSIERVSGANVLTF
TGTGCCAGTAGTATAGAAAGGGTCTCTGGGGCCAACGTCCTGACTTTC
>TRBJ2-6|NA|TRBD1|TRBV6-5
CASSTQGAAANVLTF
TGTGCCAGCAGTACACAGGGGGCAGCGGCCAACGTCCTGACTTTC
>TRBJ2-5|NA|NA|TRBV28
CASSLPSLETQYF
TGTGCCAGCAGTTTACCTTCTTTGGAGACCCAGTACTTC
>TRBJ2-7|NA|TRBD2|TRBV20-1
CSAVRIAGYEQYF
TGCAGTGCTGTCCGGATAGCGGGCTACGAGCAGTACTTC
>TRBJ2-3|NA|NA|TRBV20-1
CSARAASLDTQYF
TGCAGTGCTAGAGCGGCTAGCTTAGATACGCAGTATTTT
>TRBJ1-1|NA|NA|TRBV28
CASSLATLNTEAFF
TGTGCCAGCAGTTTAGCAACGCTGAACACTGAAGCTTTCTTT
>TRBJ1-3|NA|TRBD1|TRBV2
CASTGQGGNTIYF
TGTGCCAGCACCGGACAGGGGGGAAACACCATATATTTT
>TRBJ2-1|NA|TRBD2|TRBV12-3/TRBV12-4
CASSSWTSGFYNEQFF
TGTGCCAGCAGTTCCTGGACTAGCGGGTTCTACAATGAGCAGTTCTTC
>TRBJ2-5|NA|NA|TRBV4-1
CASSRLDLRDQETQYF
TGCGCCAGCTCTCGACTAGATTTGAGGGACCAAGAGACCCAGTACTTC
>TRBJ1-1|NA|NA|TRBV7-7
CASSLNPGGEAFF
TGTGCTAGCAGCTTAAATCCTGGCGGTGAAGCTTTCTTT
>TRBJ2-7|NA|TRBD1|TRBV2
CASRPYLTGYEQYF
TGTGCCAGCAGGCCTTACCTGACAGGGTACGAGCAGTACTTC
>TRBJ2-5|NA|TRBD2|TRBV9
CASSGGLAGRRVETQYF
TGTGCCAGCAGCGGGGGACTAGCGGGCCGCAGGGTAGAGACCCAGTACTTC
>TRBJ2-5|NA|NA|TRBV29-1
CSVERGLQETQYF
TGCAGCGTTGAACGAGGACTGCAAGAGACCCAGTACTTC
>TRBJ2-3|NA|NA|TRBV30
CAWTDQAVSDTQYF
TGTGCCTGGACCGACCAGGCGGTTTCGGATACGCAGTATTTT
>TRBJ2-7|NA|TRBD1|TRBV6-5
CASSSGGQGYEQYF
TGTGCCAGCAGTTCAGGGGGACAGGGCTACGAGCAGTACTTC
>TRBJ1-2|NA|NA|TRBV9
CASSPLPLLGYTF
TGTGCCAGCAGCCCCTTGCCCTTGCTCGGCTACACCTTC
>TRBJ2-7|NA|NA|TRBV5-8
CASSVQGGRKQYF
TGTGCCAGCAGCGTCCAAGGGGGTCGCAAGCAGTACTTC
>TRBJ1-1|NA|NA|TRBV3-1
CASSYWGAEAFF
TGTGCCAGCAGCTACTGGGGGGCTGAAGCTTTCTTT
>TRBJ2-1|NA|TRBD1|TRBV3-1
CASSRRQTGTNEQFF
TGTGCCAGCAGCCGAAGGCAGACAGGGACCAATGAGCAGTTCTTC
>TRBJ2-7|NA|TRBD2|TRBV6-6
CASRTSGVTLHEQYF
TGTGCCAGCAGAACAAGCGGGGTGACGCTTCACGAGCAGTACTTC
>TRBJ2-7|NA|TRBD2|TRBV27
CASSKGTRGYEQYF
TGTGCCAGCTCCAAGGGGACTAGGGGCTACGAGCAGTACTTC
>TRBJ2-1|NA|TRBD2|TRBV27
CASSSAGVSNNEQFF
TGTGCCAGCAGTTCAGCGGGGGTTAGTAACAATGAGCAGTTCTTC
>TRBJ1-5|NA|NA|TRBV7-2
CASSLDGKGQPQHF
TGTGCCAGCAGCTTAGACGGGAAAGGGCAGCCCCAGCATTTT
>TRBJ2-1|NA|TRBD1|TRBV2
CASTRQGIGNEQFF
TGTGCCAGCACCCGACAGGGAATAGGCAATGAGCAGTTCTTC
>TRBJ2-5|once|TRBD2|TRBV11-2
CASSLSYGGAQYF
TGTGCCAGCAGCTTATCCTACGGGGGGGCCCAGTACTTC
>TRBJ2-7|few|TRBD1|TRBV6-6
CASSRDSPYEQYF
TGTGCCAGCAGTCGGGACAGCCCCTACGAGCAGTACTTC
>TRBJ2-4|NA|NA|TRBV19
CASAPDGAVGNIQYF
TGTGCCAGTGCCCCCGACGGCGCCGTGGGAAACATTCAGTACTTC
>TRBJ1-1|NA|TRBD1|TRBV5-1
CASRDGTANTEAFF
TGCGCCAGCAGGGACGGGACAGCGAACACTGAAGCTTTCTTT
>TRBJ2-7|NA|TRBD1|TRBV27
CASSLTQGARSEQYF
TGTGCCAGCAGTTTAACGCAGGGGGCGCGGTCCGAGCAGTACTTC
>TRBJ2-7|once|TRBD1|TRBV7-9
CASSDGTGAYEQYF
TGTGCCAGCAGCGATGGGACAGGGGCCTACGAGCAGTACTTC
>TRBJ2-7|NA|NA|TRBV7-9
CASSLAAGASYEQYF
TGTGCCAGCAGCTTAGCCGCGGGGGCCAGCTACGAGCAGTACTTC
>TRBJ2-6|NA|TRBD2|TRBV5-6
CASNPTSGVPSGANVLIF
TGTGCCAGCAACCCGACTAGCGGGGTACCCTCTGGGGCCAACGTCCTGATTTTC
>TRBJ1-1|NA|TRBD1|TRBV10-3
CAISLDRAAEAFF
TGTGCCATCAGTTTAGACAGGGCGGCTGAAGCTTTCTTT
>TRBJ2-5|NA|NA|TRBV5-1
CASSFSRQETQYF
TGCGCCAGCAGCTTTAGCCGCCAAGAGACCCAGTACTTC
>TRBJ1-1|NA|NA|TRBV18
CASSPPAGLGNTEAFF
TGTGCCAGCTCACCACCGGCAGGGCTCGGGAACACTGAAGCTTTCTTT
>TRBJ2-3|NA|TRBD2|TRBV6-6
CASSYGTSPTDTQYF
TGTGCCAGCAGTTATGGGACTAGCCCCACAGATACGCAGTATTTT
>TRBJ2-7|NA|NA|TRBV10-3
CAIRDRTGYEQYF
TGTGCCATCAGAGATAGGACCGGCTACGAGCAGTACTTC
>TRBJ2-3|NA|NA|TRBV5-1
CASRPEGADTQYF
TGCGCCAGCAGGCCCGAGGGTGCAGATACGCAGTATTTT
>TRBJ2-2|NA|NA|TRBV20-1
CSASRPGELFF
TGCAGTGCTAGCAGGCCCGGGGAACTGTTTTTT
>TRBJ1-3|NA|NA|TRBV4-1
CASSQEPPPTGNTIYF
TGCGCCAGCAGCCAAGAACCGCCACCCACTGGAAACACCATATATTTT
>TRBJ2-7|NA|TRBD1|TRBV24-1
CATSDSGQGAYEQYF
TGTGCCACCAGTGATTCGGGACAGGGGGCCTACGAGCAGTACTTC
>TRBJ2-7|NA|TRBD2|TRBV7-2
CASSSNLAAHRGYEQYF
TGTGCCAGCAGCTCCAACCTAGCGGCCCACCGGGGTTACGAGCAGTACTTC
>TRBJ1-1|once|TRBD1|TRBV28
CASSPDRDATEAFF
TGTGCCAGCAGCCCAGACAGGGATGCCACTGAAGCTTTCTTT
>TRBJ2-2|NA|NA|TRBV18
CASSPPTGELFF
TGTGCCAGCTCACCACCCACCGGGGAGCTGTTTTTT
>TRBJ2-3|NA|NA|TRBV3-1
CASSQEYTQYF
TGTGCCAGCAGCCAAGAGTATACGCAGTATTTT
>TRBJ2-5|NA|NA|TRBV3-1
CASSQVMETQYF
TGTGCCAGCAGCCAAGTAATGGAGACCCAGTACTTC
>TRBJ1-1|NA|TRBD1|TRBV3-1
CASSQDRLRTGHSSTEAFF
TGTGCCAGCAGCCAAGATCGCCTCCGGACAGGGCATAGTAGCACTGAAGCTTTCTTT
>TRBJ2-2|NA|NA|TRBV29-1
CSVAAADKIGTGELFF
TGCAGCGTTGCCGCAGCTGACAAGATAGGGACCGGGGAGCTGTTTTTT